This TCR beta chain was captured in a study of blood T cell repertoires in COVID-19 (TCRdb year 2020). Notes on the research overall: Samples from collaborators originated in the United States, Italy and Spain and spanned both the acute and convalescent phases of COVID-19. Subjects who had been exposed to COVID-19, were actively infected with it, or had recovered from it provided the deeply sampled blood TCRbeta repertoires that made up the dataset. The prospective study material was composed of cDNA or gDNA derived from T cells, B-cell-depleted T cells, or PBMCs. The sample metadata nearly always contained a de-identified subject ID, COVID-19 status, age in years and sex. The repertoires were released in a freely available public database intended as a resource for research on the immune response to SARS-CoV-2. Where available, HLA class I and class II types were obtained from metadata supplied by the sample provider rather than from assay-based typing. Samples came from the ongoing ImmuneRACE study (first 160 participants) plus 1,254 subjects from 6 global collaborators. Overall study results and their limits: Clinical and demographic metadata were provided uncurated, with the amount varying by source and participant.

TCRbeta CDR3 regions were amplified from genomic DNA using the immunoSEQ Assay, a bias-controlled multiplex PCR. As for the authors' bioinformatics: The number of nucleated cells in each sample was estimated by amplification of reference gene primers within the assay. To quantify the absolute abundance of each unique TCRbeta CDR3 rearrangement, sequence reads were collapsed and filtered. For each sample, productive Simpson clonality was calculated as the square root of Simpson's diversity index across productive rearrangements. TCRdb's version of the immuneACCESS table is confined to in-frame rearrangements and falls short of the full clone set. An unresolved V gene accounts for under half of the shortfall where checked; the remainder is of unknown origin. That table is the source of V, J and clone size, and D and trimming were worked out from the DNA. This sample has approximately 470,000 clones in its table, and about nine tenths of those were observed once. The biggest ten clones account for roughly 0.7% of the sample.

Enrolling through a virtual design, the prospective study's participants ranged in age from roughly 18 to 89 years and lived across 24 United States geographic areas. In the prospective study, participants were assigned to cohorts based on the clinical history participants reported in a screening survey and a study questionnaire. Recovered participants in ImmuneRACE Cohort 3 were defined by two consecutive negative NP/OP PCR tests, clearance by a healthcare professional, or resolution of symptoms. In the prospective study, whole blood, serum and a nasopharyngeal or oropharyngeal swab were collected from each participant by mobile phlebotomists. Over a roughly 2-month period, participants in the prospective study had the option of providing additional blood draws and questionnaires. Blood samples from the prospective study were shipped frozen or at room temperature prior to DNA extraction. CDR1 and CDR2 are read off the germline V gene as ENHRY and SYGVKD. The CDR3 contains 13 residues, cysteine and phenylalanine counted. The only DNA kept is the CDR3, 39 bases in frame from the first base. V drops 6 bases and J drops 4 bases, leaving 11 bases in between.

On this clone: It lacks a known antigen. Base qualities are not at hand, and no much larger clone is one base apart.

The source of this sequence is a woman aged 18-30 years who had recovered from COVID-19. Material: PBMCs or T cells enriched from blood (not recorded which). This receptor chain uses TRBV10-3 and TRBJ2-3; TRBD1 is possibly the D segment (5 matching bases). Here is the DNA: TGTGCCATCAGCCCCGACAGACCAGATACGCAGTATTTT. Its product reads: CAISPDRPDTQYF.